This T cell receptor beta chain was recorded in a study of blood T cells in healthy people across ages. Combining a sample-barcoded 5' primer with a J-beta primer mix, a second PCR ran for about 6 to 12 cycles. MiXCR, run by TCRdb on the 5' RACE reads, gives a single entry per CDR3 protein. Of about a million distinct CDR3 sequences in the sample, under 50% were seen once. The V gene lost 1 base and the J gene lost 5 bases, with 8 bases spanning the gap. Germline V gene lookup returns CDR1 MNHEY and CDR2 SMNVEV (reference sequence). The CDR3 is made up of 13 amino acids. Ten or more counts support this clonotype. Antigen: not known. Broader study findings: Roughly linearly, TCR beta diversity per million T cells fell as age increased.

The chain is built from TRBV27 and TRBJ2-5; D call uncertain. Sample: blood. The TCR was taken from a man under 40 in good health. CDR3 protein: CASSLYTSETQYF. The CDR3 region has the DNA TGTGCCAGCAGTTTATATACCAGTGAGACCCAGTACTTC.